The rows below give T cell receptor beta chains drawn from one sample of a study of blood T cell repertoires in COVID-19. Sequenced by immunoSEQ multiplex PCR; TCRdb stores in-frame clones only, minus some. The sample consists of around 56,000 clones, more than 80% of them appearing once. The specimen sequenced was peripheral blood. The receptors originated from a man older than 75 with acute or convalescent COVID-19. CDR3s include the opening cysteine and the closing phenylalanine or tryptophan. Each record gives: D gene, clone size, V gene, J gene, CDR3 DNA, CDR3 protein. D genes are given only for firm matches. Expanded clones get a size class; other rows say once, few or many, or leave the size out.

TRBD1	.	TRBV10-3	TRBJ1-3	TGTGCCATCATGGTTTCAGGGGGACCATCTGGAAACACCATATATTTT	CAIMVSGGPSGNTIYF
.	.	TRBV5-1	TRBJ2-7	TGCGCCAGCAGCTTGGAAACACCTCCCTACGAGCAGTACTTC	CASSLETPPYEQYF
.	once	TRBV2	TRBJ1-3	TGTGCCAGCAGTGTCGGGGGATCAGGCGGAAACACCATATATTTT	CASSVGGSGGNTIYF
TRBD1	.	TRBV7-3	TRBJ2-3	TGTGCCAGCAGCGAAAGGGGACAGGGGGCGTTCGGCACAGATACGCAGTATTTT	CASSERGQGAFGTDTQYF
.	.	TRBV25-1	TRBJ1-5	TGTGCCAGCCAGGGGAAGGGCAATCAGCCCCAGCATTTT	CASQGKGNQPQHF
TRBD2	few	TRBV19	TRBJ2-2	TGTGCCACCGGGGGGGGGCGAAACACCGGGGAGCTGTTTTTT	CATGGGRNTGELFF
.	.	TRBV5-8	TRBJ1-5	TGTGCCAGCAGCTTGTCAGGGTCGGGCAATCAGCCCCAGCATTTT	CASSLSGSGNQPQHF
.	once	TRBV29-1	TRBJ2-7	TGCAGCGTTGTGGTCGGCGAGCAGTACTTC	CSVVVGEQYF
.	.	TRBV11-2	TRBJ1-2	TGTGCCAGCAGCTTAGATGGCCACCGCGGCTACACCTTC	CASSLDGHRGYTF
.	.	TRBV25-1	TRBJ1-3	TGTGCCAGCAGTGCTCTGGGGGAGGGTCACACCATATATTTT	CASSALGEGHTIYF
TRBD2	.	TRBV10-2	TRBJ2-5	TGCGCCAGCAGGAACCACGGGGGGACCCTAGAGACCCAGTACTTC	CASRNHGGTLETQYF
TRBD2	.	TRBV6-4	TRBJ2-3	TGTGCCAGCAGCCCCTCCGCTAGCGGCCACACAGATACGCAGTATTTT	CASSPSASGHTDTQYF
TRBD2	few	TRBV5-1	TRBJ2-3	TGCGCCAGCAGCTTGATTCTAGCGGGGGGGTCAGATACGCAGTATTTT	CASSLILAGGSDTQYF
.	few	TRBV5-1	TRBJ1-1	TGCGCCAGCAGCTTAAGCCAGGTCGACACTGAAGCTTTCTTT	CASSLSQVDTEAFF
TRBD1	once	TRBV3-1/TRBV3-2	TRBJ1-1	TGTGCCAGCAGCCCGGGGGACAGTACCGAAGCTTTCTTT	CASSPGDSTEAFF
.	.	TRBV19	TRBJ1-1	TGTGCCAGTAGTCATCAGACGCCGGGTGTAGCTTTCTTT	CASSHQTPGVAFF
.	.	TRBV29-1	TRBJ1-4	TGCAGCGTTTGGCAGAATGAAAAACTGTTTTTT	CSVWQNEKLFF
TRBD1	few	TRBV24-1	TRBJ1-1	TGTGCCACCAGTGACCAGGGGACAGGGGGCGATGCTTTCTTT	CATSDQGTGGDAFF
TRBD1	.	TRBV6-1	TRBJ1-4	TGTGCCAGCAGTGAAAGGACTGGGACAGCAACTAATGAAAAACTGTTTTTT	CASSERTGTATNEKLFF
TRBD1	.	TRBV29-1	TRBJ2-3	TGCAGCGTTGGACAGGGAGCCACAGATACGCAGTATTTT	CSVGQGATDTQYF
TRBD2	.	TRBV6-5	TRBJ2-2	TGTGCCAGCAAGCAGACTAGCGGCTACACCGGGGAGCTGTTTTTT	CASKQTSGYTGELFF
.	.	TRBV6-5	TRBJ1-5	TGTGCCAGCAGAAGAACAGGGTGGGGTCAGCCCCAGCATTTT	CASRRTGWGQPQHF
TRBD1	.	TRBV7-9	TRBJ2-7	TGTGCCAGCAGCCACCCGGACAGGGGCTACGAGCAGTACTTC	CASSHPDRGYEQYF
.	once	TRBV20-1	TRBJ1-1	TGCAGTGCTGGCAGACAGAGTGAAGCTTTCTTT	CSAGRQSEAFF
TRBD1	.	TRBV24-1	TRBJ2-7	TGTGCCACCAGTGAAACCGGGACAGGGTCGGAGGAGCAGTACTTC	CATSETGTGSEEQYF
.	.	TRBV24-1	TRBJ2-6	TGTGCCACCAGTGATCATGGACTCGTCTCTGGGGCCAACGTCCTGACTTTC	CATSDHGLVSGANVLTF
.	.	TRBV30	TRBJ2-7	TGTGCCTGGAGGAGGACTACTGGCTACGAGCAGTACTTC	CAWRRTTGYEQYF
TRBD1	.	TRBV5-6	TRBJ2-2	TGTGCCAGCAGCTCGCCGGGACAGGGGTTGGGGGAGCTGTTTTTT	CASSSPGQGLGELFF
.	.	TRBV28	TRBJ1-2	TGTGCCAGCAGTTTAGGGACTCCGAAGGATGGCTACACCTTC	CASSLGTPKDGYTF
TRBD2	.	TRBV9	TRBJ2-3	TGTGCCAGCAGCGCGACTAGCGGGGGGTCCACCTGGGGCACAGATACGCAGTATTTT	CASSATSGGSTWGTDTQYF
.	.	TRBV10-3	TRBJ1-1	TGTGCCATCACGGCAGGGGACCGCAACACTGAAGCTTTCTTT	CAITAGDRNTEAFF
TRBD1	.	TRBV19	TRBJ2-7	TGTGCCAGTAGTATCCTTGGACAGGGGGCATACGAGCAGTACTTC	CASSILGQGAYEQYF
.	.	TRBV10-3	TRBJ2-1	TGTGCCATCAGAGGGGGGGCTTACAATGAGCAGTTCTTC	CAIRGGAYNEQFF
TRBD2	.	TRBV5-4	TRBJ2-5	TGTGCCAGCAGCTTGGGGACTAGCGGGTTACAAGAGACCCAGTACTTC	CASSLGTSGLQETQYF
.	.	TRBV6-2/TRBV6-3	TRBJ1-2	TGTGCCAGCAGCAGGGGAAACTATGGCTACACCTTC	CASSRGNYGYTF
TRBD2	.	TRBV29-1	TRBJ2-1	TGCAGCGCCCAGACTAGCGGGGGGCCTATTGGAGGGAATGAGCAGTTCTTC	CSAQTSGGPIGGNEQFF
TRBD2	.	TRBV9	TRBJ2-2	TGTGCCAGCAGAGCGGGATACAACACCGGGGAGCTGTTTTTT	CASRAGYNTGELFF
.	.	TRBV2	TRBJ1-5	TGTGCCAGCAGTGAAAAAGGCGGGAATCAGCCCCAGCATTTT	CASSEKGGNQPQHF
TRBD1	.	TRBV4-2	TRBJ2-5	TGTGCCAGCAGCCTACGGGACAGGGCTGACCAAGAGACCCAGTACTTC	CASSLRDRADQETQYF
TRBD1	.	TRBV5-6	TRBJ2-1	TGTGCCAGCAGCTTGTCGGGGACAGGGGGCACATGGGAGCAGTTCTTC	CASSLSGTGGTWEQFF
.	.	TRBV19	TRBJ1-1	TGTGCCAGTAGTGACAGCCTGAACACTGAAGCTTTCTTT	CASSDSLNTEAFF
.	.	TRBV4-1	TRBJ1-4	TGCGCCAGCAGCCAAGATCCGTTAAGGGGTCTTGGGGAAAAACTGTTTTTT	CASSQDPLRGLGEKLFF
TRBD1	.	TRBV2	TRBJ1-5	TGTGCCAGCAGTATTGGGACAGTTAGCAATCAGCCCCAGCATTTT	CASSIGTVSNQPQHF
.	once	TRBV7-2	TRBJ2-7	TGTGCCAGCAGCCTCCGGGACGAGCAGTACTTC	CASSLRDEQYF
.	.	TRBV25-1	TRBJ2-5	TGTGCCAGCAGAAACAGGGCACAAGAGACCCAGTACTTC	CASRNRAQETQYF
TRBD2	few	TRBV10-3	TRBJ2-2	TGTGCCATCAGCGGACTAGCGGTGAACACCGGGGAGCTGTTTTTT	CAISGLAVNTGELFF
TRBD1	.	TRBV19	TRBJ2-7	TGTGCCAGTAGTATCTGGACAGGGGGCCACGAGCAGTACTTC	CASSIWTGGHEQYF
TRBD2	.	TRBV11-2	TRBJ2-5	TGTGCCAGCAGCTTAGGACGACTAGCGGGGGCACAAGAGACCCAGTACTTC	CASSLGRLAGAQETQYF
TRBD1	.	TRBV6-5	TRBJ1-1	TGTGCCAGCAGAGCCGGGACAGGGAGCACTGAAGCTTTCTTT	CASRAGTGSTEAFF
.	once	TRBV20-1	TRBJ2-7	TGCAGTGCTAGTGGGCTCCAGTTCTCCTACGAGCAGTACTTC	CSASGLQFSYEQYF
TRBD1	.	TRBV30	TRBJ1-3	TGTGCCGGGACAGGGGCCTCTGGAAACACCATATATTTT	CAGTGASGNTIYF
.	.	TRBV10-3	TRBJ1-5	TGTGCCATCAGTAACAGGAATAGCAATCAGCCCCAGCATTTT	CAISNRNSNQPQHF
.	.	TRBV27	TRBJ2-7	TGTGCCAGCAGTCCCCGGTTTCCGGGTTTGAACGAGCAGTACTTC	CASSPRFPGLNEQYF
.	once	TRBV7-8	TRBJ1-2	TGTGCCAGCAGCTTAGAGGGCAGGGGCGGCTATGGCTACACCTTC	CASSLEGRGGYGYTF
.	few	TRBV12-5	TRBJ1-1	TGTGCTAGTGGTTTGGTTCTTGGGGGAGGCTCGAACACTGAAGCTTTCTTT	CASGLVLGGGSNTEAFF
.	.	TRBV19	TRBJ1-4	TGTGCCAGTAGGGAGGGCGGGACTAATGAAAAACTGTTTTTT	CASREGGTNEKLFF
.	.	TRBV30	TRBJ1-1	TGTGCCTGGAGCAGGCAGCAGGGGACTGAAGCTTTCTTT	CAWSRQQGTEAFF